This T cell receptor (beta chain) was sequenced during a study of T cell responses to AZD1222 COVID-19 vaccine. The study's findings and limits: CD4 TCRs covered the whole spike, strongest at regions 160-218 and 743-854. Per reports, nearly half of all spike-specific TCRs target regions that are unmutated in variants. The donors showed a predominance of white British ancestry and of females, with possible underestimation of clonal diversity.

This CDR3 region has 14 residues. V was shortened by 2 bases and J by 1 base, with 9 bases between the two germline ends. The V gene's germline CDR1 is SGHRS and CDR2 YFSETQ. It was second doses at about 4 or about 12 weeks that were pooled. In the case of this clone: Antigen: not known.

The method was immunoSEQ multiplex PCR; TCRdb's version includes in-frame clones alone and lacks a portion of them. In the table there are around 130,000 clones, more than 75% of which are singletons. The sequenced sample was peripheral blood, obtained 28 days after the second AZD1222 dose. The receptor comes from an adult who received the AZD1222 COVID-19 vaccine. The chain is built from TRBV5-1 and TRBJ1-1, with D maybe TRBD1 (5 bases). CDR3: CASSFGTANTEAFF. As DNA, the CDR3 is TGCGCCAGCAGCTTCGGGACGGCGAACACTGAAGCTTTCTTT. Filled out from reference TRBV5-1 and TRBJ1-1, the complete variable domain reads KAGVTQTPRYLIKTRGQQVTLSCSPISGHRSVSWYQQTPGQGLQFLFEYFSETQRNKGNFPGRFSGRQFSNSRSEMNVSTLELGDSALYLCASSFGTANTEAFFGQGTRLTVV.